The T cell receptor beta chain described here comes from a study of blood T cell repertoires in COVID-19. About the research overall: From T cells, B-cell-depleted T cells, or PBMCs came the material, which was cDNA or gDNA.

Seattle enrolled patients during active infection and tracked them longitudinally. Sequencing was performed with immunoSEQ multiplex PCR; in TCRdb, only in-frame clones are kept and a portion is missing. The sample contains 200,000 to 250,000 clones, 83% of which appear only once. Sequenced sample: peripheral blood. The source is a woman in her 30s with COVID-19, enrolled during active disease.

The CDR3 coding sequence is TGTGCCAGCAGTTACGCGGGACGCACAGATACGCAGTATTTT. This gives the protein CASSYAGRTDTQYF. The chain uses TRBV6-2 or TRBV6-3 and TRBJ2-3; TRBD2 might be the D (6 bases). The CDR3 is 14 amino acids. Germline values: CDR1 MNHEY, CDR2 SVGEGT. With 2 bases removed from V and 1 base from J, the gap between germline ends came to 7 bases.